The 19 T cell receptor beta chains in this list originate from one sample, sequenced in a study of cytomegalovirus exposure and HLA in healthy donors. Profiled with immunoSEQ multiplex PCR; TCRdb holds only in-frame clones, not every one. The sample records 80,000 to 100,000 clones, around 90% being singletons. Sequencing was performed on PBMCs. These receptors were collected from a man aged 25 to 45 in good health and CMV-seronegative.

The chain has TRBV9 and TRBJ1-3, with 8 bases aligning to TRBD1. CDR3 length: 16 residues. V lost 3 bases and J lost 6; bases outside the gene matches: 11. The germline CDR1 and CDR2 sequences are SGDLS and YYNGEE. This chain's CDR3 is CASSAQTGALENTIYF. The CDR3 DNA sequence: TGTGCCAGCAGCGCCCAGACAGGGGCTTTGGAAAACACCATATATTTT.

This clone was counted a single time. This sequence joins TRBV2 and TRBJ2-1; 9 positions match TRBD1. The trim removed 6 bases at V and 5 bases at J, leaving 8 bases unmatched. The CDR3 runs to 15 residues. Germline lookup yields CDR1 SNHLY and CDR2 FYNNEI. The CDR3 protein is CASRRIRTGDNEQFF. CDR3 nucleotide sequence: TGTGCCAGCAGGCGCATCAGGACAGGGGACAATGAGCAGTTCTTC. The full variable domain, rest sourced from reference TRBV2 and TRBJ2-1, is EPEVTQTPSHQVTQMGQEVILRCVPISNHLYFYWYRQILGQKVEFLVSFYNNEISEKSEIFDDQFSVERPDGSNFTLKIRSTKLEDSAMYFCASRRIRTGDNEQFFGPGTRLTVL.

The CDR3: CASSYLTGVSYNEQFF. The CDR3 DNA reads TGTGCCAGCAGCTATCTGACAGGGGTATCCTACAATGAGCAGTTCTTC. The chain combines TRBV5-6 with TRBJ2-1; TRBD1 agrees at 8 bases. Trimming at V came to 3 bases and at J to 1 base, leaving 6 bases not matched to a gene. The germline V gene encodes CDR1 SGHDT and CDR2 YYEEEE. This CDR3 comprises 16 residues.

The V gene is TRBV28, the J gene TRBJ2-1, with 8 bases lining up with TRBD2. The V gene end was trimmed by 3 bases and the J gene end by 9 bases; junction bases not matched to a gene: 16. Germline CDR1 reads MDHEN; CDR2 reads SYDVKM. This CDR3 spans 17 amino acids. The chain's CDR3 is CASSFFLGTSQGSEQFF. The CDR3 DNA sequence: TGTGCCAGCAGTTTCTTCTTGGGGACTAGTCAAGGGTCTGAGCAGTTCTTC.

The chain has TRBV7-9 and TRBJ2-2; D perhaps matches TRBD1 (6 bases). The CDR3 runs to 16 residues. Trimming took 1 base from V and 6 from J, leaving 15 bases between them. Germline CDR1 is SEHNR and CDR2 is FQNEAQ (reference sequence). This CDR3 is CASSLGTTGYAGELFF. The CDR3 DNA reads TGTGCCAGCAGCTTAGGGACAACAGGGTACGCCGGGGAGCTGTTTTTT.

The V gene is TRBV5-4, the J gene TRBJ2-1; TRBD2 aligns across 8 bases. Germline values: CDR1 SGHNT, CDR2 YYREEE (reference sequence). V dropped 0 bases and J dropped 7; count of bases not matched to a gene: 9. CDR3 size: 16 residues. CDR3 residues: CASSLVVGLAENEQFF. In nucleotides, the CDR3 is TGTGCCAGCAGCTTGGTGGTCGGACTAGCAGAAAATGAGCAGTTCTTC.

The V gene is TRBV9, the J gene TRBJ2-7, with D possibly TRBD2 on 5 matching bases. V was clipped by 2 bases and J by 4 bases, with 13 bases between them. CDR1 and CDR2 from the germline V gene are SGDLS and YYNGEE. The CDR3 runs to 14 residues. The CDR3 nucleotides are TGTGCCAGCAGCGTCGGCGGGCCGCGGTACGAGCAGTACTTC. Protein: CASSVGGPRYEQYF.

This chain joins TRBV7-2 and TRBJ1-3, with D possibly matching TRBD1 (5 bases). Germline CDR1 SGHTA, CDR2 FQGNSA. V was shortened by 3 bases and J by 1 base, with 7 bases between the two germline ends. This CDR3 spans 14 amino acids. In DNA form, the CDR3 reads TGTGCCAGCAGCTTTGGGGGGTCTGGAAACACCATATATTTT. Its translation: CASSFGGSGNTIYF.

The chain has TRBV15 and TRBJ1-3; D not resolved. This CDR3 contains 17 residues. Trimming took off 0 bases at V and 0 bases at J, with 12 bases between the two ends. Germline assignment: CDR1 LNHNV and CDR2 YYDKDF (reference sequence). The CDR3 sequence: CATSRDRWRSSGNTIYF. For the CDR3, the DNA is TGTGCCACCAGCAGAGATCGTTGGAGGAGCTCTGGAAACACCATATATTTT.

The CDR3 here is CASSLRGWTDTQYF. The CDR3 DNA is TGTGCCAGCAGTTTACGGGGTTGGACAGATACGCAGTATTTT. The rearrangement links TRBV28 to TRBJ2-3; tentatively, D is TRBD2 (5 bases). The CDR3 is 14 residues long. V was clipped by 2 bases and J by 3 bases, with 9 bases between them. Germline V gene data show CDR1 as MDHEN and CDR2 as SYDVKM.

The rearrangement uses TRBV9 and TRBJ2-1, with TRBD1 as a possible D gene (6 bases). CDR1 and CDR2 (germline): SGDLS, YYNGEE. The CDR3 totals 13 residues. V lost 1 base and J 10 bases, leaving 12 bases between the germline ends. DNA for the CDR3: TGTGCCAGCAGCGTAAGGGCCGGGACAGAGCAGTTCTTC. Translation: CASSVRAGTEQFF.

The CDR3 here is CASSQVGGYGGEQYF. The DNA for the CDR3 is TGCGCCAGCAGCCAAGTTGGCGGGTATGGCGGGGAGCAGTACTTC. The V gene is TRBV4-1, the J gene TRBJ2-7, with D possibly matching TRBD2 (5 bases). Germline V gene sequence: CDR1 MGHRA, CDR2 YSYEKL. V lost 1 base, J lost 7 bases, and 17 bases lay in between. This CDR3 contains 15 residues.

This rearrangement joins TRBV28 to TRBJ2-1; D may be TRBD1 (6 bases). This CDR3 contains 11 residues. Trimming took 8 bases from V and 9 from J, leaving 11 bases between them. Germline lookup yields CDR1 MDHEN and CDR2 SYDVKM. The DNA of the CDR3 is TGTGCCAGCGGGAGAGGGGGTGAGCAGTTCTTC. Translated: CASGRGGEQFF.

This chain joins TRBV7-2 and TRBJ1-5, with 8 bases that match TRBD1. The J segment lost 2 bases and the V segment lost 5 bases, leaving 8 bases of the junction unmatched. This CDR3 is built from 16 residues. The germline V gene has CDR1 SGHTA and CDR2 FQGNSA. The CDR3 region has the DNA TGTGCCAGCAGCCGACAGGGGCGAAGGGGCAATCAGCCCCAGCATTTT. Translation gives CASSRQGRRGNQPQHF.

This clone was counted a single time. At one of its ends the junction is not consistent with the germline gene, which may arise from a read error. This chain connects TRBV7-9 to TRBJ2-7, with 8 bases that match TRBD2. CDR3 length equals 12 residues. Germline V gene data show CDR1 as SEHNR and CDR2 as FQNEAQ (reference sequence). The CDR3 coding sequence is TGTGCCAGCAGCTCTAGCGGGTACAGTGGAGTCTTC. Protein sequence: CASSSSGYSGVF.

The rearrangement uses TRBV7-8 and TRBJ2-3; 9 bases agree with TRBD1. This CDR3 has 16 amino acids. The V and J ends lost 5 bases and 7 bases, in that order; junction bases with no gene match: 13. CDR1 and CDR2 (germline): SGHVS, FQNEAQ. The CDR3 sequence: CASSQNRDREGNTQYF. In nucleotides, the CDR3 is TGTGCCAGCAGCCAGAACCGGGACAGGGAGGGGAATACGCAGTATTTT.

The genes are TRBV5-8 and TRBJ1-3, with a tentative D call TRBD1 (5 bases). Trimming left V 4 bases short and J 8 bases short, with 13 bases between. CDR1 and CDR2 (germline): SGHTS, YDEGEE. CDR3 length: 13 amino acids. CDR3 sequence: CASSPPGAYTIYF. As DNA, the CDR3 is TGTGCCAGCAGCCCCCCTGGGGCTTACACCATATATTTT.

The chain recombines TRBV6-6 with TRBJ2-5, with 7 bases that match TRBD2. J gave up 7 bases and V 2 bases, and 4 bases lay outside the gene matches. The germline V gene has CDR1 MNHNY and CDR2 SVGAGI (reference sequence). The CDR3 sequence is 13 residues long. CDR3 bases: TGTGCCAGCAGTTACGGGTCGGGGGGGACCCAGTACTTC. Amino acids: CASSYGSGGTQYF.

The chain combines TRBV6-6 with TRBJ2-7; D remains unclear. CDR3 length: 12 residues. Germline lookup yields CDR1 MNHNY and CDR2 SVGAGI (reference sequence). V lost 6 bases to trimming and J lost 0 bases, with 6 bases between them. The CDR3 nucleotides are TGTGCCAGCAGCCCTAGCTCCTACGAGCAGTACTTC. Its translation: CASSPSSYEQYF.